This TCR beta chain was obtained from a study of response to subunit inactivated influenza vaccine. The study, taken as a whole, reports: It was the authors' suggestion that each seasonal influenza vaccination recruits few new T cells.

Of note for this clonotype: Its antigen is as yet unknown.

Trimming stripped 5 bases from V and 0 bases from J, with 13 bases between. The length of the CDR3 is 16 residues. The germline V gene has CDR1 SGHTA and CDR2 FQGTGA. TCRdb analysed the RT-PCR reads with MiXCR anew, one entry per CDR3 protein. The sample has about 480,000 distinct CDR3 sequences, about an eighth seen once. This rearrangement joins TRBV7-3 to TRBJ2-2; the D gene is possibly TRBD2 (5 bases). The source material was PBMCs from blood, sampled roughly 45 days after vaccination. This TCR was sampled from a man between 50 and 59 years old who received an inactivated influenza vaccine. The CDR3 DNA follows: TGTGCCAGCAGCCCCCTGCGGGCTACGAACACCGGGGAGCTGTTTTTT. Translated: CASSPLRATNTGELFF.